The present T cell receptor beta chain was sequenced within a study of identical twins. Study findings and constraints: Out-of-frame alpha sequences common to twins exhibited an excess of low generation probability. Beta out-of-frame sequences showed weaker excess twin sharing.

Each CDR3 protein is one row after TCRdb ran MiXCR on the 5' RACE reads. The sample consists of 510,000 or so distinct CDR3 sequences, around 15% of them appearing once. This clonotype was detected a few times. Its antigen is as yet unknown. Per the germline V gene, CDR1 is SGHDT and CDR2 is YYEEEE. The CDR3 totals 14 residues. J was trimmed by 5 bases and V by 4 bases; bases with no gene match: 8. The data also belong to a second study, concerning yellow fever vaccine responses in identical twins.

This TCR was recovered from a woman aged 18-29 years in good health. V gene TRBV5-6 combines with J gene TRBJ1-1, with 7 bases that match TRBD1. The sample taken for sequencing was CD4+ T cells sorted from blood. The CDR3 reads CASSPRQGRTEAFF. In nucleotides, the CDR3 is TGTGCCAGCAGCCCCCGACAGGGCCGGACTGAAGCTTTCTTT.